This T cell receptor beta chain was found in a study of blood T cells in healthy people across ages (dated by TCRdb to between 2014 and 2017). Regarding the complete study: Template switching captured roughly one uniquely barcoded TCR beta cDNA molecule per two T cells in model experiments. Four age groups were formed from the donors: young (average approximately 15 years), middle-aged (approximately 40), aged (about 62) and long-lived (less than 85). Age-related changes in TCR beta repertoire diversity were measured in the study by deep sequencing normalized with unique cDNA molecular identifiers. To avoid experimental bias, donors of different ages were distributed randomly across sequencing lanes. Two additional independent replicas of 1 million unique cDNA reads from the same blood draw were analyzed for two donors (one aged 18 to 30 and one aged 80 or older).

Libraries were made using 5' RACE. The data were produced on an Illumina HiSeq 2500. A second PCR of 7 to 11 cycles was performed with a sample-barcoded 5' primer and a J-beta primer mix. A unique molecular identifier was introduced onto each TCR beta cDNA molecule by a template-switch 5' adaptor carrying 12 random nucleotides. Each sample yielded at least 3 million CDR3-containing paired-end reads. First-strand cDNA was synthesized from all RNA with the Mint cDNA synthesis kit, primed by a TRBC-specific oligonucleotide. All cDNA was treated with uracil-DNA glycosylase and then went through a first 18-cycle PCR with the universal primers M1SS and BC2_uni_R. In the original analysis: Each sample was normalized by randomly selecting 1 million high-quality reads, each carrying a distinct molecular identifier. Instead of being binned into consensus sequences, reads that shared molecular identifiers were thrown out. CDR3 identification, clonotype clustering and error correction used MiTCR with a Q25 quality threshold and the strictest error-elimination algorithm. A nonparametric unseen species model with Euler transformation was used to estimate lower-bound total TCR beta diversity. TCRdb cleaned the public reads at Q25 with fastp, built clones with MiXCR and kept in-frame beta chains. Records with the same CDR3 protein are collapsed into one entry carrying the most frequent genes and DNA. The V and J calls and clone size come from TCRdb's table, not from the authors' own analysis. For this sample the table gives about 640,000 distinct CDR3 sequences, of which around three fifths were detected only once. Clones ranked in the top ten supply 35% to 40% of the sample.

Study-level results and caveats: The CMV infection status of donors was not known, potentially confounding age-related changes in expanded clonotypes. A strong correlation was found between observed TCR beta diversity and the percentage of naive T cells measured by flow cytometry. Bulk unsorted PBMC profiling prevented conclusive comparison of naive and antigen-experienced compartments. Observed TCR beta diversity per million T cells fell roughly linearly with age, and a significant reduction was already apparent by age approximately 41. Estimates of total diversity based on one million sequenced T cells were considered lower bounds and underestimates. Compared with the aged group, the long-lived group had more naive CD4+ T cells, fewer expanded clones and increased TCR diversity, suggesting age selection.

Only a few counts were recorded for this clonotype. It has no known antigen specificity. Base qualities are not provided; no much larger clone lies one nucleotide away. The CDR3 spans 16 residues, from the cysteine through the phenylalanine. Here the CDR3 DNA is all that survives: 48 bases in frame from base 1. The germline V gene (reference sequence) supplies CDR1 SEHNR and CDR2 FQNEAQ. Clipping removes 1 base from V and 2 bases from J, with 5 as the unmatched junction base count. Systemically healthy Caucasian individuals from Russia, approximately 39 in total and aged roughly 6 to 100 years, were included as donors. Each donor gave 8 to 10 milliliters of peripheral blood, drawn into EDTA-treated Vacutainer tubes. Ficoll-Paque density-gradient centrifugation was used to isolate PBMCs, with at least 7 million per sample. Total RNA, at least 6 micrograms per sample, was extracted from PBMCs with Trizol reagent. For every donor, an aliquot of PBMCs went through flow cytometry to measure the percentages of naive CD45RAhigh/CD27high T cells.

The chain links TRBV7-9 with TRBJ2-5, with 9 junctional bases fitting TRBD1. The sequenced material came from blood. The receptor's source is a man in his sixties in good health. The DNA sequence is given as TGTGCCAGCAGCTTAGGTGGAGGACAGGGGCAAGAGACCCAGTACTTC. This sequence encodes CASSLGGGQGQETQYF.